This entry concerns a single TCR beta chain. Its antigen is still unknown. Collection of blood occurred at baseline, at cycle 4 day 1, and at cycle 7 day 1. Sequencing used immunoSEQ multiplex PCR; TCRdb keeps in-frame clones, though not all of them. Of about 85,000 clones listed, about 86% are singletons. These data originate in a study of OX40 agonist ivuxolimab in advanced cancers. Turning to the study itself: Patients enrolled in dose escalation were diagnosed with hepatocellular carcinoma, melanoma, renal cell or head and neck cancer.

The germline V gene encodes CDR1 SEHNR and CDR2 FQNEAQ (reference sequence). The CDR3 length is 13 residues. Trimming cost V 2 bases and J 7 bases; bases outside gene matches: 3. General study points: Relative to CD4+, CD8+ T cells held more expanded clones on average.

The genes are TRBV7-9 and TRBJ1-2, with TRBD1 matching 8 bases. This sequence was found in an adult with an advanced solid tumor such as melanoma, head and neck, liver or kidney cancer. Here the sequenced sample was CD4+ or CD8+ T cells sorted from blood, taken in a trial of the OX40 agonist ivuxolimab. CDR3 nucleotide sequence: TGTGCCAGCAGCTTACCGACAGGGGCTGGCTACACCTTC. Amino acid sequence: CASSLPTGAGYTF.